This T cell receptor beta chain was identified during a study of vaccination and CD4 T cells after COVID-19. Overall study context: A CEFX pool, an HIV-1 Nef pool, or else no peptide went into the control cultures. General study findings and limits: Detection of a median about 90% of reactive clones in convalescent patients was confined to the period after vaccination.

This clonotype occurred a few times. The antigen remains unidentified. The Oncomine TCR Beta short-read assay was applied to DNA of cultured CD4+ T cells. Investigators obtained genomic DNA by extraction from cultured CD4+ T cells. Via MiXCR, TCRdb re-called the PCR reads, giving one row per CDR3 protein. Altogether a few thousand distinct CDR3 sequences are present, approximately 30% being singletons, with the ten largest covering around 50%. Treatment denoted: approximately nine-day PBMC culture with coronavirus spike peptide pools or control peptides (ViraFEST assay). Positive PCR tests came between March and December 2020, ahead of the US Alpha, Beta and Delta variants. CDR1 and CDR2 (germline): DFQATT, SNEGSKA (reference sequence). This CDR3 contains 14 residues. Deletions cut 3 bases from V and 4 bases from J, with 15 bases between.

The receptor comes from a human donor who had recovered from COVID-19. The specimen was CD4+ T cells from blood, cultured in vitro. This chain links TRBV20-1 with TRBJ1-1; weak D call: TRBD1 (5 bases). DNA of the CDR3: TGCAGTGCTAGTGGCCCGGGGAGGGGCACTGAAGCTTTCTTT. Translated, it gives CSASGPGRGTEAFF.